This is a list of T cell receptor beta chains from one sample in a study of control samples from healthy donors and cancer patients. Produced via immunoSEQ multiplex PCR; TCRdb's table is partial and in-frame only. The sample includes 150,000 to 200,000 clones, approximately 92% of them seen just once. Specimen: blood. These receptors originate from an older woman in good health. Each CDR3 is given with its conserved first and last residue. D genes are given only for firm matches. Size is stated for part of the rows, as once, few or many counts, or as a class when the clone is expanded.

>TRBD2|-|TRBV7-2|TRBJ2-7
CASSLGLAGVQEQYF
TGTGCCAGCAGCTTAGGCCTAGCGGGGGTACAAGAGCAGTACTTC
>-|-|TRBV12-3/TRBV12-4|TRBJ1-5
CASTKQGNQPQHF
TGTGCCAGCACCAAACAGGGCAATCAGCCCCAGCATTTT
>TRBD2|-|TRBV5-4|TRBJ2-3
CASSLSLAGPDTQYF
TGTGCCAGCAGCTTGAGCCTAGCGGGCCCAGATACGCAGTATTTT
>-|-|TRBV2|TRBJ1-2
CASSERAVINYGYTF
TGTGCCAGCAGTGAAAGGGCAGTGATTAACTATGGCTACACCTTC
>-|-|TRBV5-1|TRBJ1-3
CASSFGQPNSGNTIYF
TGCGCCAGCAGCTTCGGACAGCCTAACTCTGGAAACACCATATATTTT
>-|-|TRBV4-1|TRBJ1-2
CASSQAIANYGYTF
TGCGCCAGCAGCCAAGCGATTGCTAACTATGGCTACACCTTC
>-|-|TRBV12-3/TRBV12-4|TRBJ1-1
CASSSQGGAFF
TGTGCCAGCAGTTCACAGGGAGGGGCTTTCTTT
>-|-|TRBV27|TRBJ2-2
CASSLKTGSTGELFF
TGTGCCAGCAGTCTGAAAACAGGGTCCACCGGGGAGCTGTTTTTT
>-|-|TRBV4-3|TRBJ2-3
CASSQDPRADTQYF
TGCGCCAGCAGCCAAGACCCCCGGGCTGATACGCAGTATTTT
>TRBD1|-|TRBV12-3/TRBV12-4|TRBJ1-2
CASSLRRGDGYTF
TGTGCCAGCAGTTTACGCAGGGGGGATGGCTACACCTTC
>TRBD1|-|TRBV5-1|TRBJ1-2
CASSYSGTETYGYTF
TGCGCCAGCAGTTATTCCGGGACAGAGACTTATGGCTACACCTTC
>-|-|TRBV14|TRBJ1-2
CASSQMGTRNRGYTF
TGTGCCAGCAGCCAGATGGGCACTCGAAACAGAGGCTACACCTTC
>TRBD1|-|TRBV7-2|TRBJ1-1
CASTGSGGITEAFF
TGTGCCAGCACTGGATCAGGGGGGATCACTGAAGCTTTCTTT
>TRBD2|-|TRBV3-1/TRBV3-2|TRBJ2-1
CASSGRTSGGREQFF
TGTGCCAGCAGCGGAAGGACTAGCGGGGGTCGAGAGCAGTTCTTC
>-|-|TRBV25-1|TRBJ1-1
CASSADGDTEAFF
TGTGCCAGCAGTGCGGACGGGGACACTGAAGCTTTCTTT
>TRBD1|-|TRBV5-8|TRBJ2-3
CASSSTGGFTDTQYF
TGTGCCAGCAGCTCAACAGGGGGGTTCACAGATACGCAGTATTTT
>TRBD1|-|TRBV6-5|TRBJ1-5
CASSPGQGNQPQHF
TGTGCCAGCAGTCCTGGACAGGGGAATCAGCCCCAGCATTTT
>-|-|TRBV6-6|TRBJ2-1
CASISGVNVAYNEQFF
TGTGCCAGCATCTCCGGGGTTAATGTCGCCTACAATGAGCAGTTCTTC
>TRBD1|-|TRBV5-6|TRBJ1-2
CASSPGGQGAFYGYTF
TGTGCCAGCAGCCCAGGGGGGCAGGGGGCGTTCTATGGCTACACCTTC
>-|-|TRBV25-1|TRBJ1-3
CASSGNRFSSGNTIYF
TGTGCCAGCAGTGGAAACAGGTTCAGCTCTGGAAACACCATATATTTT
>TRBD1|-|TRBV18|TRBJ1-4
CASSLDRFNEKLFF
TGTGCCAGCTCATTGGACAGGTTTAATGAAAAACTGTTTTTT
>TRBD2|-|TRBV9|TRBJ2-3
CASSVTPGGGNLIDTQYF
TGTGCCAGCAGCGTCACCCCCGGGGGGGGGAACCTTATAGATACGCAGTATTTT
>TRBD1|-|TRBV4-2|TRBJ1-6
CASSLDPGQNNSPLHF
TGTGCCAGCAGCCTTGATCCGGGACAGAATAATTCACCCCTCCACTTT
>TRBD2|-|TRBV10-3|TRBJ2-3
CAIKGTAGDAPDTQYF
TGTGCCATCAAAGGGACGGCGGGAGATGCACCAGATACGCAGTATTTT
>-|-|TRBV6-6|TRBJ1-5
CASSSAADSNQPQHF
TGTGCCAGCAGTTCCGCAGCCGATAGCAATCAGCCCCAGCATTTT
>TRBD1|-|TRBV5-6|TRBJ1-2
CASRGTVFYGYTF
TGTGCCAGCAGGGGGACAGTTTTCTATGGCTACACCTTC
>TRBD1|-|TRBV19|TRBJ2-2
CATNRPGTGNTGELFF
TGTGCCACTAACCGGCCGGGGACAGGGAACACCGGGGAGCTGTTTTTT
>TRBD1|-|TRBV5-1|TRBJ1-2
CATGTDRGLAGYTF
TGCGCCACCGGCACGGACAGGGGGCTCGCTGGCTACACCTTC
>-|-|TRBV6-5|TRBJ2-7
CASSFPTETYEQYF
TGTGCCAGCAGTTTCCCGACAGAAACCTACGAGCAGTACTTC
>-|once|TRBV5-6|TRBJ1-4
CASSLLGAGEKLFF
TGTGCCAGCAGCTTGCTGGGCGCCGGGGAAAAACTGTTTTTT
>TRBD1|-|TRBV6-5|TRBJ1-2
CASRDRGGYGYTF
TGTGCCAGCAGAGACAGGGGCGGGTATGGCTACACCTTC
>TRBD1|-|TRBV2|TRBJ1-5
CASSESGGNQPQHF
TGTGCCAGCAGTGAGTCAGGGGGTAATCAGCCCCAGCATTTT
>TRBD2|-|TRBV3-1/TRBV3-2|TRBJ2-7
CASSQVGGISDEQYF
TGTGCCAGCAGCCAAGTCGGGGGGATCTCGGACGAGCAGTACTTC
>TRBD2|-|TRBV5-1|TRBJ2-1
CASSSSGGAYNEQFF
TGCGCCAGCAGCTCGAGCGGGGGGGCCTACAATGAGCAGTTCTTC
>TRBD1|once|TRBV7-2|TRBJ2-1
CASSVGGTGSYNEQFF
TGTGCCAGCAGCGTGGGGGGGACAGGGTCCTACAATGAGCAGTTCTTC
>-|-|TRBV5-6|TRBJ2-7
CASSFDENYEQYF
TGTGCCAGCAGCTTTGACGAGAACTACGAGCAGTACTTC
>-|-|TRBV5-1|TRBJ1-1
CASSLVAGSNTEAFF
TGCGCCAGCAGCTTGGTGGCCGGCTCGAACACTGAAGCTTTCTTT
>-|-|TRBV6-5|TRBJ1-3
CASSSPGYFSGNTIYF
TGTGCCAGCAGTTCACCGGGGTACTTTTCTGGAAACACCATATATTTT
>-|-|TRBV27|TRBJ2-6
CASSLYRLSSGANVLTF
TGTGCCAGCAGTTTATATAGGTTAAGCTCTGGGGCCAACGTCCTGACTTTC
>TRBD2|-|TRBV5-1|TRBJ2-5
CASSLGGLAGNQETQYF
TGCGCCAGCAGCTTGGGAGGACTAGCGGGCAACCAAGAGACCCAGTACTTC
>-|once|TRBV2|TRBJ2-2
CASSPMGLANTGELFF
TGTGCCAGCAGTCCAATGGGCTTAGCAAACACCGGGGAGCTGTTTTTT
>-|-|TRBV11-3|TRBJ2-7
CASSSGDYEQYF
TGTGCCAGCAGCTCAGGGGACTACGAGCAGTACTTC
>TRBD1|-|TRBV3-1/TRBV3-2|TRBJ2-7
CASSQGLDRDYEQYF
TGTGCCAGCAGCCAAGGATTGGACAGGGACTACGAGCAGTACTTC
>TRBD2|-|TRBV2|TRBJ2-1
CASSTALAGGPEFF
TGTGCCAGCAGTACGGCGCTAGCGGGGGGGCCGGAGTTCTTC
>TRBD1|once|TRBV6-6|TRBJ2-7
CASIGRTGAYEQYF
TGTGCCAGCATCGGTCGGACAGGGGCCTACGAGCAGTACTTC
>-|-|TRBV3-1/TRBV3-2|TRBJ1-2
CASSQDTTAKSYTF
TGTGCCAGCAGCCAAGATACGACGGCTAAATCCTACACCTTC
>-|-|TRBV14|TRBJ1-2
CASSQDWASGYYGYTF
TGTGCCAGCAGCCAAGATTGGGCCTCGGGGTACTATGGCTACACCTTC
>-|-|TRBV6-1|TRBJ1-6
CASSEARVYNSPLHF
TGTGCCAGCAGTGAAGCGAGAGTTTATAATTCACCCCTCCACTTT
>-|-|TRBV6-2/TRBV6-3|TRBJ1-2
CASGLDRRPYGYTF
TGTGCCAGCGGCCTGGACCGACGCCCCTATGGCTACACCTTC
>TRBD1|-|TRBV27|TRBJ2-5
CASSITRTGLGETQYF
TGTGCCAGCAGTATTACTAGGACAGGGCTTGGTGAGACCCAGTACTTC
>TRBD2|-|TRBV18|TRBJ2-5
CASSPPTSGEETQYF
TGTGCCAGCTCCCCGCCGACTAGCGGGGAAGAGACCCAGTACTTC
>-|-|TRBV6-2/TRBV6-3|TRBJ1-2
CASSLTGTPANYGYTF
TGTGCCAGCAGTCTTACAGGGACACCAGCTAACTATGGCTACACCTTC
>-|-|TRBV5-1|TRBJ2-5
CASSPTPGSIVGETQYF
TGCGCCAGCAGCCCCACCCCGGGATCGATCGTGGGAGAGACCCAGTACTTC
>TRBD2|-|TRBV11-2|TRBJ2-3
CASKGLAASTDTQYF
TGTGCCAGCAAGGGACTAGCGGCTAGCACAGATACGCAGTATTTT